This T cell receptor beta chain was identified during a study of memory CD4+ T cells and cytomegalovirus serostatus. Looking at the study overall: Of the healthy Belgian adults, 8 to 10 were CMV seropositive and more than 20 seronegative. General study findings and limits: Suggested: most of the CMV-linked TCR signature lies in CD4+ memory cells.

Per the germline V gene, CDR1 is SGDLS and CDR2 is YYNGEE. V was pared by 0 bases and J by 7 bases, with 6 bases of the junction left unmatched. The CDR3 is made up of 16 amino acids. Single viable CD3+CD4+CD8-CD45RO+ cells were sorted as the memory CD4+ T cells. This clone was seen once. Its target is unknown. Source study methods: Out-of-frame sequences were removed, leaving some 2 million distinct TCRbeta sequences. The repertoire was sequenced with immunoSEQ multiplex PCR; TCRdb's copy has only in-frame clones and lacks some. V and J calls and clone size are given by that table; D and trimming were obtained from the DNA. The table has tens of thousands of clones, around 80% seen once.

The sample consisted of memory CD4+ T cells from blood. The TCR sequence derives from an adult in good health and CMV-seronegative. This sequence joins TRBV9 and TRBJ2-2; 10 bases are shared with TRBD2. CDR3: CASSVEASGGFGELFF. The CDR3 region has the DNA TGTGCCAGCAGCGTAGAGGCTAGCGGGGGATTCGGGGAGCTGTTTTTT.